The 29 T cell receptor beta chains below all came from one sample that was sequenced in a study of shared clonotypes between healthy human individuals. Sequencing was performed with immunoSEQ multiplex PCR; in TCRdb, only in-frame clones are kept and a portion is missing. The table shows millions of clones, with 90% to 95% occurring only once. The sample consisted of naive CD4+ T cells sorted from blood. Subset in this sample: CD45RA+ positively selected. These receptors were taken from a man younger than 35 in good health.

CDR3 protein: CASSLDSLNQPQHF. Written as DNA, the CDR3 is TGCGCCAGCAGCTTGGACAGCCTAAATCAGCCCCAGCATTTT. The chain employs TRBV5-1 and TRBJ1-5; D gene unclear. V was clipped by 0 bases and J by 4 bases, with 8 bases between them. CDR1 and CDR2 from the germline V gene are SGHRS and YFSETQ. The CDR3 length is 14 residues.

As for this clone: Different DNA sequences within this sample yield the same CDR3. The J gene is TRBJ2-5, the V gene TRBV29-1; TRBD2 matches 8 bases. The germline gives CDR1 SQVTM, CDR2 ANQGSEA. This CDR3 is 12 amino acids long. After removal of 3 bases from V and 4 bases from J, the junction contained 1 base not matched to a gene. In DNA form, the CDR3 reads TGCAGCGTTGAGCTAGCGGGAGAGACCCAGTACTTC. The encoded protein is CSVELAGETQYF.

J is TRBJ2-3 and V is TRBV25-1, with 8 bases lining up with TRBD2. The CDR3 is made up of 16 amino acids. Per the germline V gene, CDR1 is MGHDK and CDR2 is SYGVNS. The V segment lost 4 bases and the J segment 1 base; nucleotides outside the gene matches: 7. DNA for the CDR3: TGTGCCAGCAGTGGCTCTAGCGGGTTTCGCACAGATACGCAGTATTTT. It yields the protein CASSGSSGFRTDTQYF.

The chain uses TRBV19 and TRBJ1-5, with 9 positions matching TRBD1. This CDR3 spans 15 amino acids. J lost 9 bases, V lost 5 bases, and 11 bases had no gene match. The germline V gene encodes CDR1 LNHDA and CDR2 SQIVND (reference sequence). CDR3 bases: TGTGCCAGTAGTGTGGGTGGGACAGGGCTAGGGCCCCAGCATTTT. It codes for CASSVGGTGLGPQHF.

The CDR3 loop is CASSLTRQGGQYEQYF. The CDR3 DNA reads TGCGCCAGCAGCTTGACGCGACAGGGGGGACAATACGAGCAGTACTTC. This chain uses TRBV5-1 with TRBJ2-7, with 9 bases identical to TRBD1. The CDR3 is 16 residues long. Germline assignment: CDR1 SGHRS and CDR2 YFSETQ. J lost 4 bases, V lost 1 base, and 9 bases had no gene match.

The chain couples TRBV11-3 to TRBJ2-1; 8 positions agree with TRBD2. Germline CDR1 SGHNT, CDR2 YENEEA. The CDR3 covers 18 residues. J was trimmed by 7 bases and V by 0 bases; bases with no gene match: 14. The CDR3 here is CASSLDQDSGKRGNEQFF. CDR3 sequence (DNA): TGTGCCAGCAGCTTAGACCAGGATAGCGGGAAACGGGGGAATGAGCAGTTCTTC.

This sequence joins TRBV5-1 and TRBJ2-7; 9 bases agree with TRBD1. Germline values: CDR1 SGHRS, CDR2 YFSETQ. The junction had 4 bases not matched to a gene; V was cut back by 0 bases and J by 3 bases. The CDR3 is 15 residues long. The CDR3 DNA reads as TGCGCCAGCAGCTTGGCCGGGACAGGGCACTACGAGCAGTACTTC. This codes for CASSLAGTGHYEQYF. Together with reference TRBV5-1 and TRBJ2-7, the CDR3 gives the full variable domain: KAGVTQTPRYLIKTRGQQVTLSCSPISGHRSVSWYQQTPGQGLQFLFEYFSETQRNKGNFPGRFSGRQFSNSRSEMNVSTLELGDSALYLCASSLAGTGHYEQYFGPGTRLTVT.

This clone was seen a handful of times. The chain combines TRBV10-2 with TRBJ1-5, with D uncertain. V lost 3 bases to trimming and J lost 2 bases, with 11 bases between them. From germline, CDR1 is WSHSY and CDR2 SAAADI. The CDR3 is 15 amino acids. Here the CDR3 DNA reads TGCGCCAGCAGTGAAGGAAGGGAAGGCAATCAGCCCCAGCATTTT. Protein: CASSEGREGNQPQHF.

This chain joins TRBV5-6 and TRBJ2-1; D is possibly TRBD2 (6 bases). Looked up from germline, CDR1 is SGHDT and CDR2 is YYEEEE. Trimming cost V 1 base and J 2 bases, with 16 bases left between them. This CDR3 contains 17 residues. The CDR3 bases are TGTGCCAGCAGCTTGTTGGCCCGGGACTTGCCCTACAATGAGCAGTTCTTC. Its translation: CASSLLARDLPYNEQFF.

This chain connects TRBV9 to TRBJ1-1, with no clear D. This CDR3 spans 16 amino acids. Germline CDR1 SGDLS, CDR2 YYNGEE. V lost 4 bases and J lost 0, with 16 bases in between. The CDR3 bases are TGTGCCAGCAGCCCATTAGTCGACATGCTGAACACTGAAGCTTTCTTT. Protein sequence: CASSPLVDMLNTEAFF. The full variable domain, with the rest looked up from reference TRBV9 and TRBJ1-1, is DSGVTQTPKHLITATGQRVTLRCSPRSGDLSVYWYQQSLDQGLQFLIQYYNGEERAKGNILERFSAQQFPDLHSELNLSSLELGDSALYFCASSPLVDMLNTEAFFGQGTRLTVV.

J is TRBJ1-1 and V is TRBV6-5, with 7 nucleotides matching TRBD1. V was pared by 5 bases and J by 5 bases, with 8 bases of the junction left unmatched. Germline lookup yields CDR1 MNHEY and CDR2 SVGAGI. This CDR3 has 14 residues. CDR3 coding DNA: TGTGCCAGCAGTAAGACAGGGACGTCGACTGAAGCTTTCTTT. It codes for CASSKTGTSTEAFF.

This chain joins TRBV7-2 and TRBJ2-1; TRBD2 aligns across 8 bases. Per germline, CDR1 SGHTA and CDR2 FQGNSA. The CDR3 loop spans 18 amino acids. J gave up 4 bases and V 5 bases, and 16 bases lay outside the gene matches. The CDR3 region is CASSPGGLAVLTYNEQFF. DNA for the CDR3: TGTGCCAGCAGCCCGGGGGGGCTAGCGGTCCTTACGTACAATGAGCAGTTCTTC.

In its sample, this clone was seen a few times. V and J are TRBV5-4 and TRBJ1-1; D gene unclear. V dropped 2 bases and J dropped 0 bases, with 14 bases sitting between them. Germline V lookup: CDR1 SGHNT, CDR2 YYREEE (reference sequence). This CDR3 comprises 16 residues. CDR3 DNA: TGTGCCAGCAGCTTTTGGCAGCACACCTTGAACACTGAAGCTTTCTTT. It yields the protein CASSFWQHTLNTEAFF.

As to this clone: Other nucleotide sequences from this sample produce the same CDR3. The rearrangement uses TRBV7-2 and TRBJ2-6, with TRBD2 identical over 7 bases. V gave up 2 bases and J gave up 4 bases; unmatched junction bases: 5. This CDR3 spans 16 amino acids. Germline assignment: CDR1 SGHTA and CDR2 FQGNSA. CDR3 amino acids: CASSLSGGAGANVLTF. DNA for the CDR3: TGTGCCAGCAGCTTATCGGGGGGTGCCGGGGCCAACGTCCTGACTTTC.

CDR3 amino acids: CASSPNRLADTQYF. The CDR3 DNA follows: TGTGCCAGCTCACCAAATCGGTTGGCAGATACGCAGTATTTT. The chain uses TRBV18 and TRBJ2-3; D ambiguous. Germline assignment: CDR1 KGHSH and CDR2 LQKENI. The V end was cut by 2 bases, the J end by 4 bases, with 10 bases between. This CDR3 has 14 residues.

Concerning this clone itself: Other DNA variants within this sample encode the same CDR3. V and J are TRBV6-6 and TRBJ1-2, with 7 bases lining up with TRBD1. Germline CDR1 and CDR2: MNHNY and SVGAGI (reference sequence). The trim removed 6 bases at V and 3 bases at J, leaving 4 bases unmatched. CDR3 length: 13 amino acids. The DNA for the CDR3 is TGTGCCAGCAGCTCCACAGGGGACTATGGCTACACCTTC. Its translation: CASSSTGDYGYTF.

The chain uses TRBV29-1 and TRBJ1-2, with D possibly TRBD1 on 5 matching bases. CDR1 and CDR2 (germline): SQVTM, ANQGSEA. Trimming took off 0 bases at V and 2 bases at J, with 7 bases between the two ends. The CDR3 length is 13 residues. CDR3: CSVEDRGNYGYTF. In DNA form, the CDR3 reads TGCAGCGTTGAAGATCGGGGGAACTATGGCTACACCTTC. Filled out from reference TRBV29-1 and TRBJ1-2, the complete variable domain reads SAVISQKPSRDICQRGTSLTIQCQVDSQVTMMFWYRQQPGQSLTLIATANQGSEATYESGFVIDKFPISRPNLTFSTLTVSNMSPEDSSIYLCSVEDRGNYGYTFGSGTRLTVV.

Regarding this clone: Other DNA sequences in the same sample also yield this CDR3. CDR3 residues: CASSLGTGKETQYF. CDR3 DNA: TGCGCCAGCAGCTTGGGCACAGGGAAAGAGACCCAGTACTTC. The rearrangement joins TRBV5-1 to TRBJ2-5; weak D call: TRBD1 (6 bases). V lost 0 bases, J lost 3 bases, and 9 bases lay in between. The CDR3 consists of 14 residues. CDR1 is SGHRS and CDR2 is YFSETQ in the germline V gene.

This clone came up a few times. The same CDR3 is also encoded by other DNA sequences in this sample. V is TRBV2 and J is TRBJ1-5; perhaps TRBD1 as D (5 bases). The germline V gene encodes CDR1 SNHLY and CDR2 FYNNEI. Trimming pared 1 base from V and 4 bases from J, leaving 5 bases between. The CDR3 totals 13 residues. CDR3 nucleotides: TGTGCCAGCAGTGAAGAGGGGAATCAGCCCCAGCATTTT. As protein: CASSEEGNQPQHF.

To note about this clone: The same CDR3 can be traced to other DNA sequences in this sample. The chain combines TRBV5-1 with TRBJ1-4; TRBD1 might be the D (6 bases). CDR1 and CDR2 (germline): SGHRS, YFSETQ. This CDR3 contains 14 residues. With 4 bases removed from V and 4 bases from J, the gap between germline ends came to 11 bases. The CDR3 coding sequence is TGCGCCAGCAGCAGCGGACAGATTAATGAAAAACTGTTTTTT. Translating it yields CASSSGQINEKLFF.

DNA for the CDR3: TGTGCCAGCAGCGCACGGACTAGCGGGAGCACAGATACGCAGTATTTT. Encoded protein: CASSARTSGSTDTQYF. The J gene is TRBJ2-3, the V gene TRBV9, with TRBD2 matching over 11 bases. This CDR3 has 16 residues. Germline V CDR1 and CDR2: SGDLS, YYNGEE. V was pared by 3 bases and J by 0 bases, with 3 bases of the junction left unmatched.

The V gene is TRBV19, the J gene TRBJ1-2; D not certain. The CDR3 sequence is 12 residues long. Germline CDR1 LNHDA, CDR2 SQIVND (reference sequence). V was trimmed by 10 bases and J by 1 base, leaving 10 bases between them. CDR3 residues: CATTGFNYGYTF. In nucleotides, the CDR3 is TGTGCCACCACGGGCTTTAACTATGGCTACACCTTC.

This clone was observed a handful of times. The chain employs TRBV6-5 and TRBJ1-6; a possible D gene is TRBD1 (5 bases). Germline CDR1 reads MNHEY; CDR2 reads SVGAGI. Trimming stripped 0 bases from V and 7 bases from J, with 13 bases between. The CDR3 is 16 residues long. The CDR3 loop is CASSYSRQYANSPLHF. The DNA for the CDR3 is TGTGCCAGCAGTTACTCGAGACAGTATGCGAATTCACCCCTCCACTTT.

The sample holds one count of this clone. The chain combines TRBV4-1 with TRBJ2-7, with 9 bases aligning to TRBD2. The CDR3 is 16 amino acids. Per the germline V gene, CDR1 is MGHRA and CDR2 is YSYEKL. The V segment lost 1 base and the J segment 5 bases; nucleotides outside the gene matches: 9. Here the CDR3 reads CASSQGDSGGLNEQYF. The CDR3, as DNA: TGCGCCAGCAGCCAAGGGGACAGCGGGGGGCTGAACGAGCAGTACTTC.

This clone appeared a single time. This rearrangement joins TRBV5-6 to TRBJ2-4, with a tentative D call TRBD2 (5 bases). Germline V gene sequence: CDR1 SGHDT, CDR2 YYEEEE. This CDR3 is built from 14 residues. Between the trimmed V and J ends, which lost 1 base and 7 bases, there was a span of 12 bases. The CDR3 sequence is CASSLRQTGNIQYF. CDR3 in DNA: TGTGCCAGCAGCTTGCGCCAAACGGGGAACATTCAGTACTTC. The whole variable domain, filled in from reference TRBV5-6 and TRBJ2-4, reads DAGVTQSPTHLIKTRGQQVTLRCSPKSGHDTVSWYQQALGQGPQFIFQYYEEEERQRGNFPDRFSGHQFPNYSSELNVNALLLGDSALYLCASSLRQTGNIQYFGAGTRLSVL.

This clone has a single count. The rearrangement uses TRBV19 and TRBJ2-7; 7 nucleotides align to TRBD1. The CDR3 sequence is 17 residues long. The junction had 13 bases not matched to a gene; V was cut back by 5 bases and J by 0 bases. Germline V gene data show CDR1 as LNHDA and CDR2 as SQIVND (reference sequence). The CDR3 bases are TGTGCCAGTAGTCCCACGGTGAGGGGGCGGAGCTCCTACGAGCAGTACTTC. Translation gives CASSPTVRGRSSYEQYF. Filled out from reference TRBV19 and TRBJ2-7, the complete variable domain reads DGGITQSPKYLFRKEGQNVTLSCEQNLNHDAMYWYRQDPGQGLRLIYYSQIVNDFQKGDIAEGYSVSREKKESFPLTVTSAQKNPTAFYLCASSPTVRGRSSYEQYFGPGTRLTVT.

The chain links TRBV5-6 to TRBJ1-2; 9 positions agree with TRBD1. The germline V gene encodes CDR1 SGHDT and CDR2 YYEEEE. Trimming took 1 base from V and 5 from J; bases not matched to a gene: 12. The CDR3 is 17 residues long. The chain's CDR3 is CASSLWGGQGKLYGYTF. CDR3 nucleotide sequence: TGTGCCAGCAGCTTGTGGGGAGGACAGGGGAAGCTATATGGCTACACCTTC.

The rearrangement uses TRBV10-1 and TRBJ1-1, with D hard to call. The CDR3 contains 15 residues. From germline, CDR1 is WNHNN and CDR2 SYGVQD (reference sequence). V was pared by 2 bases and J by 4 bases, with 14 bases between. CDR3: CASSEPVGRGTEAFF. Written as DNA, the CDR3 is TGCGCCAGCAGTGAGCCGGTCGGTCGCGGCACTGAAGCTTTCTTT.

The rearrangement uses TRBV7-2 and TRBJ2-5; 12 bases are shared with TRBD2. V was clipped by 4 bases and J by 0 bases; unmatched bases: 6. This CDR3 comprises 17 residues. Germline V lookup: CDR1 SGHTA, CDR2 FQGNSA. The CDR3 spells CASSSGLAGRYQETQYF. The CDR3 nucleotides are TGTGCCAGCAGCTCGGGACTAGCGGGTCGGTACCAAGAGACCCAGTACTTC.